Here is one T cell receptor (beta chain) with its context. Library preparation (for TCRbeta) was performed with unique molecular identifiers. MiXCR, run by TCRdb on the PCR reads, gives a single entry per CDR3 protein. The sample includes a few hundred thousand distinct CDR3 sequences, 43% seen only once; the top ten take around 29%. This sample is part of a study of T-cell reconstitution after alpha-beta-depleted transplantation in children. Germline V gene lookup returns CDR1 DFQATT and CDR2 SNEGSKA (reference sequence). The CDR3 extends over 13 amino acids. V was pared by 8 bases and J by 4 bases, with 8 bases of the junction left unmatched.

V and J are TRBV20-1 and TRBJ2-1; 7 nucleotides match TRBD2. Sequenced material: PBMCs, taken before TCRalphabeta/CD19-depleted stem cell transplant. The origin of this receptor is a girl aged 2-15 years with aplastic anemia, due to receive a stem cell transplant. The CDR3, as DNA: TGCAGTCCTCGGCTAGCGGCTTACAATGAGCAGTTCTTC. Its protein is CSPRLAAYNEQFF.